This T cell receptor (beta chain) was recorded in a study of blood T cells in healthy people across ages (dated by TCRdb to the mid-2010s). Regarding the research as a whole: In model experiments, template switching captured roughly one uniquely barcoded TCR beta cDNA molecule for every two T cells. The study measured age-related changes in TCR beta repertoire diversity using deep sequencing normalized with unique cDNA molecular identifiers. Four age groups were formed from the donors: young (average approximately 17 years), middle-aged (less than 40), aged (more than 55) and long-lived (82). To avoid experimental bias, donors of different ages were spread randomly across the sequencing lanes. Using the same blood draw, the study looked at two additional independent replicas of 1 million unique cDNA reads for two donors, one aged 18 to 30 and the other aged 80 or older. Overall study results and their limits: As age increased, observed TCR beta diversity per million T cells dropped in a roughly linear way, and a significant reduction was already evident by age about 40. A strong correlation was found between observed TCR beta diversity and the percentage of naive T cells measured by flow cytometry. The long-lived group showed more naive CD4+ T cells, fewer expanded clones and increased TCR diversity than the aged group, suggesting age selection. Because the CMV infection status of the donors was unknown, age-related changes in expanded clonotypes may potentially have been confounded. Total diversity estimates from one million sequenced T cells were considered lower bounds and underestimates. Bulk unsorted PBMC profiling prevented conclusive comparison of naive and antigen-experienced compartments.

Details on this clonotype: Its antigen has not been determined. Base qualities were left out, and no much larger clone turns up one base away.

CDR1 SGHTA and CDR2 FQGNSA were looked up in the germline V gene. Including cysteine and phenylalanine, the CDR3 has 13 amino acids. The sequence is cut down to CDR3 DNA, 39 bases in frame from base 1. The method behind the library was 5' RACE. The sequencing machine was an Illumina HiSeq 2500. A second 7 to 11 cycle PCR used a sample-barcoded 5' primer and a J-beta primer mix. A template-switch 5' adaptor carrying 12 random nucleotides introduced a unique molecular identifier onto each TCR beta cDNA molecule. Each sample yielded at least 2.5 million CDR3-containing paired-end reads. All of the RNA was converted into first-strand cDNA using the Mint cDNA synthesis kit, with a TRBC-specific oligonucleotide serving as the primer. After uracil-DNA glycosylase treatment, a first 18-cycle PCR used universal primers M1SS and BC2_uni_R on all cDNA. The paper's processing steps were these. For normalization, 1 million high-quality reads were randomly selected from each sample, with every read carrying a distinct molecular identifier. Reads with shared molecular identifiers were discarded instead of being binned into consensus sequences. MiTCR, run with a Q25 quality threshold and the strictest error-elimination algorithm, handled CDR3 identification, clonotype clustering and error correction. A nonparametric unseen species model using Euler transformation provided a lower-bound estimate of total TCR beta diversity. In-frame beta chains were kept once TCRdb had trimmed the public reads at Q25 with fastp and called clones with MiXCR. Rows matching on CDR3 protein sequence are summarized as one entry with the most common DNA and genes. It is TCRdb's table, rather than the study itself, that gives the V and J calls and clone size. The sample profile shows 1.4 million to 1.5 million distinct CDR3 sequences; around two fifths of them were found once. The top ten constitute 7.9% of the sample.

The donors were roughly 40 Caucasian individuals from Russia, aged roughly 6 to 100 years, who were systemically healthy. Roughly 10 milliliters of peripheral blood were collected from each donor into EDTA-treated Vacutainer tubes. PBMCs were isolated by Ficoll-Paque density-gradient centrifugation, with at least 6 million obtained per sample. Trizol reagent was used to extract total RNA from the PBMCs, yielding at least 5 micrograms per sample. For every donor, flow cytometry on a PBMC aliquot measured the percentage of naive CD45RAhigh/CD27high T cells. The chain is assembled from TRBV7-2 and TRBJ2-1, with 9 bases in between that match TRBD2. The closer fit of TRBJ2-7 to the DNA end suggests the J call may be wrong. The sequenced sample consisted of blood. This TCR was sampled from a woman between 18 and 30 years old in good health. The CDR3 loop reads CATGAGGPREQYF. The sequenced DNA: TGTGCCACCGGGGCGGGAGGGCCTCGGGAGCAGTACTTC.